Listed below are T cell receptor beta chains from one sample, sequenced in a study of T cell responses to AZD1222 COVID-19 vaccine. The table came from immunoSEQ multiplex PCR; TCRdb's copy has only in-frame clones and leaves some out. The repertoire has roughly 180,000 clones, roughly 92% of them found once; the top ten carry over 1.5%. This specimen was peripheral blood, taken 28 days after the second AZD1222 dose. All receptors come from an adult who received the AZD1222 COVID-19 vaccine. CDR3s include the opening cysteine and the closing phenylalanine or tryptophan. Only part of the rows carry a size: once, few, many, or a class if the clone is expanded.

CDR3 protein: CASSLDTQADTQYF
clone size: -
V gene: TRBV7-2

CDR3 protein: CASSEALIAGVTDTQYF
clone size: -
V gene: TRBV6-1

CDR3 protein: CASGKGPSGNTIYF
clone size: -
V gene: TRBV9

CDR3 protein: CASKAYSNQPQHF
clone size: -
V gene: TRBV19

CDR3 protein: CASSYTRQGPYEQYF
clone size: once
V gene: TRBV6-5

CDR3 protein: CASSLVRYEQYF
clone size: once
V gene: TRBV11-2

CDR3 protein: CASSYSDTVSGNTIYF
clone size: -
V gene: TRBV6-5

CDR3 protein: CASGRTQIKAKNIQYF
clone size: -
V gene: TRBV27

CDR3 protein: CASSEAHRENQPQHF
clone size: -
V gene: TRBV6-1

CDR3 protein: CASSIAGAKTYEQYF
clone size: once
V gene: TRBV28

CDR3 protein: CASSLTSGKGETQYF
clone size: -
V gene: TRBV2

CDR3 protein: CASSIKYPISGNTIYF
clone size: -
V gene: TRBV19

CDR3 protein: CASGLVKLAGDSQETQYF
clone size: -
V gene: TRBV12-5

CDR3 protein: CASSVGVGLIDEQFF
clone size: -
V gene: TRBV9

CDR3 protein: CASGLARGVAFF
clone size: -
V gene: TRBV12-5

CDR3 protein: CAWRAGTGDTPLHF
clone size: -
V gene: TRBV30

CDR3 protein: CASSPPTYMPNSPLHF
clone size: -
V gene: TRBV18

CDR3 protein: CASSSWTTQETQYF
clone size: -
V gene: TRBV7-2

CDR3 protein: CASSLGTASSYNSPLHF
clone size: once
V gene: TRBV5-1

CDR3 protein: CASSLIGAGKANYGYTF
clone size: -
V gene: TRBV5-4

CDR3 protein: CASSKDRGLNTEAFF
clone size: -
V gene: TRBV4-1

CDR3 protein: CASSLEPRMLNSPLHF
clone size: -
V gene: TRBV5-5

CDR3 protein: CAWRGQFAYEQYF
clone size: -
V gene: TRBV30

CDR3 protein: CASSYGQAGAGELFF
clone size: -
V gene: TRBV6-5